In this sample, the clone carrying this T cell receptor (beta chain) turned up many times. This specimen comes from a study of beta chain features in type 1 diabetes. Germline V gene lookup returns CDR1 SGHDN and CDR2 FVKESK. V was cut by 2 bases and J by 1 base, with 2 bases left in between. The CDR3 contains 12 residues. Cell sorting via CD45RO/CCR7/CD25/CD127/CD95/CD27 was performed to obtain CD4+ naive, central memory, regulatory and stem cell-like memory cells. The sequenced template was cDNA made from the entire isolated RNA. Profiling relied on immunoSEQ multiplex PCR, and the TCRdb table lists in-frame clones only, not all of them. Altogether around 250,000 clones are present, roughly 14% being singletons, with the ten largest covering 0.026%.

The sequence derives from a woman between 35 and 50 years old in good health. The V call is TRBV14, the J call TRBJ2-5; no definite D call. What was sequenced was naive CD4+ T cells from blood. CDR3 protein: CASSQRQETQYF. CDR3 sequence (DNA): TGTGCCAGCAGCCAACGCCAAGAGACCCAGTACTTC.